A selection of T cell receptor beta chains follows, all from one sample in a study of blood T cell repertoires in COVID-19. The protocol was immunoSEQ multiplex PCR, while the TCRdb copy is restricted to in-frame clones and leaves out a portion. The sample holds roughly 300,000 clones, 80% to 90% seen once. Sequencing was carried out using peripheral blood. These receptors were collected from a woman between 45 and 60 years old with acute or convalescent COVID-19. Each CDR3 is given with its conserved first and last residue. A D gene is named only where the DNA matches it firmly. Clone size is stated in some rows and not others, as once, few, many or a class when expanded.

.,TRBV7-2,TRBJ1-1,once,TGTGCCAGCAGCTTAACCCGTCATGCGAGGAACACTGAAGCTTTCTTT,CASSLTRHARNTEAFF
.,TRBV19,TRBJ2-7,few,TGTGCCAGTAGTATAGGATGGGGGCGCGAGCAGTACTTC,CASSIGWGREQYF
TRBD2,TRBV19,TRBJ2-3,.,TGTGCCAGTAGTATAGTAGCGGGGGGGCCAAATACGCAGTATTTT,CASSIVAGGPNTQYF
TRBD2,TRBV13,TRBJ2-5,once,TGTGCCAGCAGCGTTAGCGGGGGGGCCCAAGAGACCCAGTACTTC,CASSVSGGAQETQYF
.,TRBV1,TRBJ2-4,.,TGCACCAGCAGCCTAGAAAAGACGGGACTAGCGGGGGGGCACCGCCTAGCCAAAAACATTCAGTACTTC,CTSSLEKTGLAGGHRLAKNIQYF
TRBD2,TRBV3-1/TRBV3-2,TRBJ2-4,.,TGTGCCAGCAGCCAGAGACCGACTAGCGGGAGTTCTGCCAAAAACATTCAGTACTTC,CASSQRPTSGSSAKNIQYF
TRBD1,TRBV5-5,TRBJ2-4,once,TGTGCCAGCAGCCCAGGGACAGCCTTAGCCAAAAACATTCAGTACTTC,CASSPGTALAKNIQYF
TRBD1,TRBV14,TRBJ1-1,.,TGTGCCAGCAGCCAGACACAGGGGCCGAACACTGAAGCTTTCTTT,CASSQTQGPNTEAFF
.,TRBV6-2/TRBV6-3,TRBJ2-1,.,TGTGCCAGCAGTAACCCCCGGCAGCGGCAGTTCTTC,CASSNPRQRQFF
.,TRBV16,TRBJ1-5,.,TGTGCCAGCAGCCAACGCAGGGATCAGCCCCAGCATTTT,CASSQRRDQPQHF
.,TRBV27,TRBJ2-5,.,TGTGCCAGCAGTTTAGTGGGAGTCGGGGAGACCCAGTACTTC,CASSLVGVGETQYF
TRBD2,TRBV4-2,TRBJ2-3,.,TGTGCCAGCAGCCAAGGGTTAGCGGGGGGGTCTACGCAGTATTTT,CASSQGLAGGSTQYF
TRBD2,TRBV4-1,TRBJ2-1,.,TGCGCCAGCAGCCATCCACTAGCGGGAGGGGGAAGGGATGAGCAGTTCTTC,CASSHPLAGGGRDEQFF
.,TRBV9,TRBJ2-7,.,TGTGCCAGCAGCGTAGAAGAAGACAGCTCCTACGAGCAGTACTTC,CASSVEEDSSYEQYF